Sequencing of this T cell receptor (beta chain) was carried out in a study of technical replicates of blood from several donors. Data came from immunoSEQ multiplex PCR; TCRdb stores just in-frame clones and leaves some out. The sample holds more than 65,000 clones, 96% seen once. Source material: T cells isolated from PBMCs. The TCR was taken from a human donor in good health.

The CDR3 DNA follows: TGTGCCAGCAGTTTAGCAGGGGTCGCCTACAATGAGCAGTTCTTC. Its protein is CASSLAGVAYNEQFF. J is TRBJ2-1 and V is TRBV27, with a weak D call TRBD1 (6 bases). With 2 bases removed from V and 2 bases from J, the gap between germline ends came to 10 bases. CDR3 length equals 15 residues. Germline lookup yields CDR1 MNHEY and CDR2 SMNVEV (reference sequence).